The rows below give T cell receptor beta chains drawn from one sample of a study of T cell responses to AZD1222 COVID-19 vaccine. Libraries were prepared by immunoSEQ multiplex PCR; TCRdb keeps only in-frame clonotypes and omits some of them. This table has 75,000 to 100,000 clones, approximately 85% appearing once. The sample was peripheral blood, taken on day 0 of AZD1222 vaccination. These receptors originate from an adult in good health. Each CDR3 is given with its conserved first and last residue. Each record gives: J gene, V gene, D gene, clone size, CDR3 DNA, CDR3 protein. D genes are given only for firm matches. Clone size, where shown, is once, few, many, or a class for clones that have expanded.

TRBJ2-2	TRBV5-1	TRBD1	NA	TGCGCCAGCAGCCCCCTGACAGGGATCACCGGGGAGCTGTTTTTT	CASSPLTGITGELFF
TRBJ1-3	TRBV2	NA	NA	TGTGCCAGCAGTGACGGGGCAGCTGGAAACACCATATATTTT	CASSDGAAGNTIYF
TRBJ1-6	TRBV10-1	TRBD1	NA	TGCGCCAGCAGTGACCTGGACAGGGGGTGTTCACCCCTCCACTTT	CASSDLDRGCSPLHF
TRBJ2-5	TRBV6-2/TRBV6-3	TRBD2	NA	TGTGCCAGCAGTGGGTACGGGACTACCCAAGAGACCCAGTACTTC	CASSGYGTTQETQYF
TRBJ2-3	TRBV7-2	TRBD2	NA	TGTGCCAGCAGCTTAAATGGCGGGGGGGGCGATACGCAGTATTTT	CASSLNGGGGDTQYF
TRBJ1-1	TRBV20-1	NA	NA	TGCAGTGCCAACCGGGACTATGAAGCTTTCTTT	CSANRDYEAFF
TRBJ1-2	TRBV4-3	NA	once	TGCGCCAGCAGCCAAGGGGCTGCTAACTATGGCTACACCTTC	CASSQGAANYGYTF
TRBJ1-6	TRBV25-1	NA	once	TGTGCCAGCAGTGAAGATTTAGGGACGAATTCACCCCTCCACTTT	CASSEDLGTNSPLHF
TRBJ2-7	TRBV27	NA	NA	TGTGCCAGCTCCGATCAGGGGCCGCTTTGGGGTACAAGCTACGAGCAGTACTTC	CASSDQGPLWGTSYEQYF
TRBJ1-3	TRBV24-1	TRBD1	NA	TGTGCCACCAGTGATTCACGACAGGGCGGAAACACCATATATTTT	CATSDSRQGGNTIYF
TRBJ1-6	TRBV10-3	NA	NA	TGTGCCATCAGTGAGTTGGGGAGGGTAAGCTCCTATAATTCACCCCTCCACTTT	CAISELGRVSSYNSPLHF
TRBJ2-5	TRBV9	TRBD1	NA	TGTGCCAGCAGCGTTTCCCTATCACAGGGGGAGACCCAGTACTTC	CASSVSLSQGETQYF
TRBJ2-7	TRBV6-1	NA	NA	TGTGCCAGCAGTGAAGGCCGGGGTTCGCAGTACTTC	CASSEGRGSQYF
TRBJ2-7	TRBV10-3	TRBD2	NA	TGTGCCATCAGCGTAGCGGGGGGACCGACGTCCTACGAGCAGTACTTC	CAISVAGGPTSYEQYF
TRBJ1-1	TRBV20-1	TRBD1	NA	TGCAGTGCTAGCTCACGGACAGGAGCTTTCTTT	CSASSRTGAFF
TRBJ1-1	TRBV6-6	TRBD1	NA	TGTGCCAGCAGTGCGCAGACAGGGAGCGGCACTGAAGCTTTCTTT	CASSAQTGSGTEAFF
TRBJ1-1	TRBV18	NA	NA	TGTGCCAGCTCACCCGCAGCTAACTTAGGGGCTGAAGCTTTCTTT	CASSPAANLGAEAFF
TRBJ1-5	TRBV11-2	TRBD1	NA	TGTGCCAGCAGCTCCCCCCCCGGGACAGGGTACAATCAGCCCCAGCATTTT	CASSSPPGTGYNQPQHF
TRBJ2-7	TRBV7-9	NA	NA	TGTGCCAGCGGGGGCTACGAGCAGTACTTC	CASGGYEQYF
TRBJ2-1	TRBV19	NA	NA	TGTGCCAGTACTGGGAGGTACAATGAGCAGTTCTTC	CASTGRYNEQFF
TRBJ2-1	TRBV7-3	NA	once	TGTGCCAGCAGCTCCCCTGACAGGGCGGGACACAATGAGCAGTTCTTC	CASSSPDRAGHNEQFF
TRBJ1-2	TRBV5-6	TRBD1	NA	TGTGCCAGCAGGACAGGGGGCAGGCATGGCTACACCTTC	CASRTGGRHGYTF
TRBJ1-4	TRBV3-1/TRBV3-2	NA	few	TGTGCCAGCAGCCCACGGGGTGAGGAAAAACTGTTTTTT	CASSPRGEEKLFF
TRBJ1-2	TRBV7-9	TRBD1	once	TGTGCCAGCAGCTACCCGACAGGGGGGCACTATGGCTACACCTTC	CASSYPTGGHYGYTF
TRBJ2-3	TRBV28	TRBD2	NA	TGTGCCAGCAGTTTATTAGCGGGCCCCGACGCGGCAGATACGCAGTATTTT	CASSLLAGPDAADTQYF
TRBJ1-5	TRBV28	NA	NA	TGTGCCAGCAGTTTAGTAACAGGGAACCAGCCCCAGCATTTT	CASSLVTGNQPQHF
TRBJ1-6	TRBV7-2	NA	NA	TGTGCCAGCAGCTTAGCCCCGGCGGTAGGTTCACCCCTCCACTTT	CASSLAPAVGSPLHF
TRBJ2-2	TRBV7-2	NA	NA	TGTGCCAGCAGCCGGAAATCGAACACCGGGGAGCTGTTTTTT	CASSRKSNTGELFF
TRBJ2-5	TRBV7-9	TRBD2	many	TGTGCCAGCAGCTTACCGACCGCGGGGCGGGGAGGGCAAGAGACCCAGTACTTC	CASSLPTAGRGGQETQYF
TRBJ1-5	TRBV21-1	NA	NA	TGTGCCAGCAGCAAAGTACAATCGAACAGGGGGAAGGGAGAACAGCCCCAGCATTTT	CASSKVQSNRGKGEQPQHF
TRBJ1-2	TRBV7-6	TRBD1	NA	TGTGCCAGCAGCAACTCGGACAGGGCTAACTATGGCTACACCTTC	CASSNSDRANYGYTF
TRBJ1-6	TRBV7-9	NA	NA	TGTGCCAGCAGCCTCCGCAGGGTAGGGGGAGTGGGTTCACCCCTCCACTTT	CASSLRRVGGVGSPLHF
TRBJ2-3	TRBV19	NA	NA	TGTGCCAGTAGACAAGCCCACAATACGCAGTATTTT	CASRQAHNTQYF
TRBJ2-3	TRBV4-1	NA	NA	TGCGCCAGCAGCCGGTCCCAGGCGGCGCAGACAGATACGCAGTATTTT	CASSRSQAAQTDTQYF
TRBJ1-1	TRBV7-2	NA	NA	TGTGCCAGCAGCTTATGGAAGAACACTGAAGCTTTCTTT	CASSLWKNTEAFF
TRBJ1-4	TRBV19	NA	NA	TGTGCCAGTAGTATTACGGCGGATGGGACTAATGAAAAACTGTTTTTT	CASSITADGTNEKLFF
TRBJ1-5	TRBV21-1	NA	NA	TGTGCCAGCAGCAGACGGGCAGGGGGGGATCGCAATCAGCCCCAGCATTTT	CASSRRAGGDRNQPQHF
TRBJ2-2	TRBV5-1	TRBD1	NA	TGCGCCAGCATGACAGGGGGCAACACCGGGGAGCTGTTTTTT	CASMTGGNTGELFF
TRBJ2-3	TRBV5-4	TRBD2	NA	TGTGCCAGCAGCGAACAGCGGGGGGAGGGCACAGATACGCAGTATTTT	CASSEQRGEGTDTQYF
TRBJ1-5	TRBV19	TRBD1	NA	TGTGCCAGTAGCCCACGTGGGACAGGGGTGGTGCAGCCCCAGCATTTT	CASSPRGTGVVQPQHF
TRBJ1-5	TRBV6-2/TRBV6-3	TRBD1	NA	TGTGCCAGCAGTTGGACAGGGAGCAATCAGCCCCAGCATTTT	CASSWTGSNQPQHF
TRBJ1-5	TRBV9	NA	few	TGTGCCAGCAGCGTAGAGGTGGGCCCCAACGGGCAGCCCCAGCATTTT	CASSVEVGPNGQPQHF
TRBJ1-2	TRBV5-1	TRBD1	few	TGCGCCAGCAGCTTGGGACAGGGCCCGGGCTACACCTTC	CASSLGQGPGYTF
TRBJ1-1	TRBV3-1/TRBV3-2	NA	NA	TGTGCCAGCAGCCAAACCAGGGCCGTCCAGAACACTGAAGCTTTCTTT	CASSQTRAVQNTEAFF
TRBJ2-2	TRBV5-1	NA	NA	TGCGCCAGCAGCTTCGGGCGACAGGACACCGGGGAGCTGTTTTTT	CASSFGRQDTGELFF
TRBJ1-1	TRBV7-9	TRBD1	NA	TGTGCCAGCAGCCCGGGGACAGGGAGGTACACTGAAGCTTTCTTT	CASSPGTGRYTEAFF
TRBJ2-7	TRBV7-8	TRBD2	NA	TGTGCCAGCAGCTTAGGGGGACTAGCGGGGGGCCGAACGGTGCAGTACTTC	CASSLGGLAGGRTVQYF
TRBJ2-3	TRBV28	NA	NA	TGTGCCAGCAGTTTCGTGATGGGCACAGATACGCAGTATTTT	CASSFVMGTDTQYF
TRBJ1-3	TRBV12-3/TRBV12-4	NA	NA	TGTGCCAGCAGCTGGGGCAGCGGAAACACCATATATTTT	CASSWGSGNTIYF
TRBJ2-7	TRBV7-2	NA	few	TGTGCCAGCAGCTTCTTTAACGGGGCGTCCTACGAGCAGTACTTC	CASSFFNGASYEQYF
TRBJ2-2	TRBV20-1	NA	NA	TGCAGTGCTAGTCTGCCCGGCACCGGGGAGCTGTTTTTT	CSASLPGTGELFF
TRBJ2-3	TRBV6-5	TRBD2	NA	TGTGCCAGCAACGTAGCGGGGGGGCAAGATACGCAGTATTTT	CASNVAGGQDTQYF
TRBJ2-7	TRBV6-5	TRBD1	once	TGTGCCAGCAGGCGCGGACAGGGAGCACACGAGCAGTACTTC	CASRRGQGAHEQYF